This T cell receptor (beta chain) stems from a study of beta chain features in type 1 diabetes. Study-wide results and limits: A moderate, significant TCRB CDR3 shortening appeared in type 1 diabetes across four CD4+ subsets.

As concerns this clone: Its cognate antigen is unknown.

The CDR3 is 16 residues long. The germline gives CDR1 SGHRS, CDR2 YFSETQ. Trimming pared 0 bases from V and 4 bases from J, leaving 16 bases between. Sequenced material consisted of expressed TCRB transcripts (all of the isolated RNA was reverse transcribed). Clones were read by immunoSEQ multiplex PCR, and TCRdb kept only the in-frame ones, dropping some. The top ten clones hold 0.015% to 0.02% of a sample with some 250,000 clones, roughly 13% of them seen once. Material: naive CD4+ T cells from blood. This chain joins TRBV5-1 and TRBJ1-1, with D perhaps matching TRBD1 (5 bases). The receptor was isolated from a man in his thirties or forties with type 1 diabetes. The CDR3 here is CASSLVGQGPSTEAFF. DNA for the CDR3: TGCGCCAGCAGCTTGGTGGGGCAGGGTCCCAGCACTGAAGCTTTCTTT.